This T cell receptor beta chain was recovered during a study of cytomegalovirus exposure and HLA in healthy donors. Study in general: Researchers previously reported finding 90 million to 130 million unique TCR beta sequences from some 180 million T cells.

Study-wide findings and caveats: TCR beta chain V- and J-gene trimming was linked, in a later analysis, to a missense variant in DCLRE1C. Being indistinguishable, some V segments were excluded, TRBV6-2 and TRBV6-3 among them.

The PCR employed 60 Vbeta primers together with 13 Jbeta primers. The method was immunoSEQ multiplex PCR; TCRdb's version includes in-frame clones alone and lacks a portion of them. The data contain under 200,000 clones, 73% of them singletons. Germline V lookup: CDR1 MNHNS, CDR2 SASEGT. Trimming stripped 6 bases from V and 0 bases from J, with 11 bases between. The CDR3 loop spans 15 amino acids. For this clone: What it recognizes is unknown.

The receptor's source is a young woman in good health and CMV-seropositive. The J gene is TRBJ1-4, the V gene TRBV6-1, with D possibly matching TRBD1 (5 bases). The specimen sequenced was PBMCs. CDR3 in DNA: TGTGCCAGCAGGTCCTCCAGGGCAACTAATGAAAAACTGTTTTTT. This gives the protein CASRSSRATNEKLFF.